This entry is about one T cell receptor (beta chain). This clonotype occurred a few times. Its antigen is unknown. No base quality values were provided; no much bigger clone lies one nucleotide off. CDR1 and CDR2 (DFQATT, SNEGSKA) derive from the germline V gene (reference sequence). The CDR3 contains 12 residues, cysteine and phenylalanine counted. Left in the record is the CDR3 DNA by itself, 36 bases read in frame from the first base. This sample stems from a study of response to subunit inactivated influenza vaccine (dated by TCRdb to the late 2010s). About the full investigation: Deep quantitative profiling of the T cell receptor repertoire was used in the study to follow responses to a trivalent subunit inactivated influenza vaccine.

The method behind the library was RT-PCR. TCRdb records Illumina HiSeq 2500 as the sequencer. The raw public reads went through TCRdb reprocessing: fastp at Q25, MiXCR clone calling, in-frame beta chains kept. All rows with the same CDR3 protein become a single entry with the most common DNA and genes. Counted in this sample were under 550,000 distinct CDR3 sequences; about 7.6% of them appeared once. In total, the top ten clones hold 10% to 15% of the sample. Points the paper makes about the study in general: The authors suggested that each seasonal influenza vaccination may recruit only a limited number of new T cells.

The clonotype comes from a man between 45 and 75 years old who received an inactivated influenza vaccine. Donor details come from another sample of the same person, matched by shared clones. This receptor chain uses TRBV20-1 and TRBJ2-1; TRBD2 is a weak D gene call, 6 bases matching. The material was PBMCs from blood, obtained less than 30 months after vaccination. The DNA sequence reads TGCAGCGGAACCGGGAGTCACAATGAGCAGTTCTTC. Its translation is CSGTGSHNEQFF.